Shown below are 27 T cell receptor beta chains from a single sample sequenced in a study of CD8+ T cells in alopecia areata. Sample treatment: oral pan-JAK inhibitor, 5-10 mg twice daily. cDNA prepared by RNA extraction and subsequent reverse transcription served as the template for sequencing. TCRdb's table, derived via immunoSEQ multiplex PCR, lists solely in-frame clones and lacks some. The sample gives 93,000 or so clones, 85% to 90% of which show up once; 8.5% to 14% is in the top ten. The specimen was CD8+ T cells sorted from blood, collected between weeks 30 and 35, from a patient treated with tofacitinib. These receptors came from a human donor with alopecia areata.

Written as DNA, the CDR3 is TGTGCCAGCACCTCAAGGGGGGGGGTCACAGATACGCAGTATTTT. Translating gives CASTSRGGVTDTQYF. The rearrangement uses TRBV11-2 and TRBJ2-3; perhaps TRBD2 as D (7 bases). From germline, CDR1 is SGHAT and CDR2 FQNNGV. There are 15 residues in the CDR3. The ends were cut back, 7 bases at V and 2 bases at J, with 16 bases in the middle.

J is TRBJ1-2 and V is TRBV2, with 9 positions matching TRBD1. V was pared by 2 bases and J by 0 bases, with 10 bases of the junction left unmatched. CDR1 and CDR2 (germline): SNHLY, FYNNEI. The CDR3 length is 18 residues. CDR3 sequence: CASSELGTGTTANYGYTF. The CDR3 DNA reads TGTGCCAGCAGTGAATTGGGGACAGGGACCACAGCTAACTATGGCTACACCTTC.

This chain links TRBV27 with TRBJ1-2; 7 positions agree with TRBD1. Germline V CDR1 and CDR2: MNHEY, SMNVEV (reference sequence). CDR3 length: 14 residues. The V segment lost 3 bases and the J segment 3 bases; nucleotides outside the gene matches: 4. The CDR3 loop is CASSLTGLDYGYTF. The DNA for the CDR3 is TGTGCCAGCAGTTTGACAGGGTTAGACTATGGCTACACCTTC.

V is TRBV4-1 and J is TRBJ2-1, with D tentatively TRBD1 or TRBD2 (5 bases each). Between the trimmed V and J ends, which lost 3 bases and 10 bases, there was a span of 16 bases. The CDR3 consists of 14 residues. Germline lookup yields CDR1 MGHRA and CDR2 YSYEKL. The CDR3 spells CASSQNPEEGEQFF. Here the CDR3 DNA reads TGCGCCAGCAGCCAGAACCCAGAAGAGGGGGAGCAGTTCTTC.

Remarks on this clone: An end of the junction differs from the germline gene, which may be a read error. V gene TRBV7-7 combines with J gene TRBJ2-2, with no clear D. There are 14 residues in the CDR3. From germline, CDR1 is SSHAT and CDR2 FNYEAQ (reference sequence). The CDR3 reads CASSLGVVGGELFF. CDR3 nucleotides: TGTGCTAGCAGCTTAGGAGTGGTTGGCGGGGAGCTGTTTTTT.

V usage is TRBV13 and J usage is TRBJ2-7; 7 positions agree with TRBD1. CDR1 and CDR2 from the germline V gene are PRHDT and FYEKMQ (reference sequence). The V and J ends lost 4 bases and 0 bases, in that order; junction bases with no gene match: 9. This CDR3 contains 16 residues. CDR3 sequence reads: CASSYGPGQPSYEQYF. The DNA of the CDR3 is TGTGCCAGCAGCTACGGACCGGGACAGCCCTCCTACGAGCAGTACTTC. Drawing the rest from reference TRBV13 and TRBJ2-7, the complete variable domain is AAGVIQSPRHLIKEKRETATLKCYPIPRHDTVYWYQQGPGQDPQFLISFYEKMQSDKGSIPDRFSAQQFSDYHSELNMSSLELGDSALYFCASSYGPGQPSYEQYFGPGTRLTVT.

The chain uses TRBV20-1 and TRBJ2-1; D gene unclear. Per the germline V gene, CDR1 is DFQATT and CDR2 is SNEGSKA (reference sequence). This CDR3 is 11 amino acids long. Trimming cost V 5 bases and J 4 bases, with 6 bases left between them. CDR3 protein: CSASNYNEQFF. For the CDR3, the DNA is TGCAGTGCTTCAAATTACAATGAGCAGTTCTTC.

The V call is TRBV19, the J call TRBJ2-2; D is unresolved. Germline CDR1 LNHDA, CDR2 SQIVND (reference sequence). Trimming stripped 2 bases from V and 5 bases from J, with 12 bases between. The CDR3 length is 15 residues. CDR3 sequence: CASSISISGTGELFF. The CDR3 DNA reads TGTGCCAGTAGTATATCGATCAGTGGGACCGGGGAGCTGTTTTTT.

This chain connects TRBV5-1 to TRBJ2-7, with TRBD2 identical over 8 bases. CDR1 and CDR2 from the germline V gene are SGHRS and YFSETQ. J lost 2 bases, V lost 1 base, and 2 bases had no gene match. CDR3 size: 14 residues. CDR3 in amino acids: CASSLTSGAYEQYF. CDR3 in DNA: TGCGCCAGCAGCTTGACTAGCGGAGCCTACGAGCAGTACTTC.

This sequence joins TRBV6-5 and TRBJ2-1; possibly TRBD1 for D (5 bases). Germline loops: CDR1 MNHEY, CDR2 SVGAGI. CDR3 length: 14 residues. Trimming took 0 bases from V and 6 from J, leaving 9 bases between them. CDR3: CASSYSGASNEQFF. In DNA form, the CDR3 reads TGTGCCAGCAGTTACTCTGGGGCTAGCAATGAGCAGTTCTTC.

This clone was seen once. J is TRBJ1-1 and V is TRBV18; TRBD1 might be the D (5 bases). V dropped 3 bases and J dropped 6 bases, with 14 bases sitting between them. The CDR3 is made up of 14 amino acids. Germline lookup yields CDR1 KGHSH and CDR2 LQKENI. Here the CDR3 DNA reads TGTGCCAGCTCACCGGACGCGGTGGGGCCTGAAGCTTTCTTT. Translation gives CASSPDAVGPEAFF.

The count of this clone is one. The V gene is TRBV19, the J gene TRBJ1-1, with D hard to call. CDR3 size: 14 residues. V lost 3 bases and J lost 6, with 14 bases in between. The germline gives CDR1 LNHDA, CDR2 SQIVND (reference sequence). The CDR3, as DNA: TGTGCCAGTAGTATGTCGGCAGGACCCGCTGAAGCTTTCTTT. This encodes CASSMSAGPAEAFF.

The chain is built from TRBV14 and TRBJ2-5; D is ambiguous. TRBJ2-7 matches the DNA end more closely, so the J call is doubtful. Germline CDR1 reads SGHDN; CDR2 reads FVKESK. CDR3 length: 13 residues. CDR3 loop: CASSRRSDYEQYF. DNA for the CDR3: TGTGCCAGCAGCCGCCGGTCAGATTACGAGCAGTACTTC.

The V gene is TRBV7-9, the J gene TRBJ1-5; D is undetermined. Between the trimmed V and J ends, which lost 6 bases and 4 bases, there was a span of 13 bases. The length of the CDR3 is 14 residues. Germline assignment: CDR1 SEHNR and CDR2 FQNEAQ (reference sequence). CDR3 region: CASRTRAENQPQHF. The CDR3 bases are TGTGCCAGCAGAACGAGGGCAGAAAATCAGCCCCAGCATTTT. Based on the CDR3 plus reference TRBV7-9 and TRBJ1-5, the full variable domain is DTGVSQNPRHKITKRGQNVTFRCDPISEHNRLYWYRQTLGQGPEFLTYFQNEAQLEKSRLLSDRFSAERPKGSFSTLEIQRTEQGDSAMYLCASRTRAENQPQHFGDGTRLSIL.

This chain connects TRBV13 to TRBJ2-4, with a possible D match to TRBD2 (6 bases). This CDR3 has 13 amino acids. The V gene lost 5 bases and the J gene lost 8 bases, with 13 bases spanning the gap. Germline CDR1 reads PRHDT; CDR2 reads FYEKMQ (reference sequence). Written as DNA, the CDR3 is TGTGCCAGCAGCCCGACTAGAGAGCACATTCAGTACTTC. It specifies CASSPTREHIQYF.

The genes are TRBV29-1 and TRBJ2-7; 9 bases fit TRBD1. This CDR3 has 14 residues. Germline loops: CDR1 SQVTM, CDR2 ANQGSEA. The trim removed 5 bases at V and 0 bases at J, leaving 5 bases unmatched. As DNA, the CDR3 is TGCAGCGTTTACGACAGGGGGGACTCCTACGAGCAGTACTTC. It encodes CSVYDRGDSYEQYF.

V gene TRBV19 combines with J gene TRBJ2-5, with TRBD2 as a possible D gene (6 bases). V dropped 1 base and J dropped 4 bases, with 10 bases sitting between them. The germline gives CDR1 LNHDA, CDR2 SQIVND (reference sequence). The CDR3 runs 14 residues. CDR3 in DNA: TGTGCCAGTAGTATAGCCCAAGCGGGAGAGACCCAGTACTTC. It is translated as CASSIAQAGETQYF.

The chain employs TRBV6-6 and TRBJ2-7; tentative D call: TRBD2 (6 bases). CDR1 is MNHNY, CDR2 SVGAGI, per germline (reference sequence). The CDR3 spans 14 residues. V lost 7 bases to trimming and J lost 2 bases, with 15 bases between them. Here the CDR3 DNA reads TGTGCCAGCACCACGGGGGAGGCCACCTACGAGCAGTACTTC. It specifies CASTTGEATYEQYF.

The chain links TRBV7-8 to TRBJ2-7; TRBD2 agrees at 10 bases. CDR3 length: 16 residues. V shed 1 base, J shed 0 bases, and the junction held 3 bases outside the gene matches. The V gene's germline CDR1 is SGHVS and CDR2 FQNEAQ. CDR3 loop: CASSLELAGSSYEQYF. For the CDR3, the DNA is TGTGCCAGCAGCTTAGAACTAGCGGGGAGCTCCTACGAGCAGTACTTC.

The chain recombines TRBV5-6 with TRBJ2-7; D gene uncertain. Per the germline V gene, CDR1 is SGHDT and CDR2 is YYEEEE. The V end lost 1 base, the J end lost 0 bases, and 5 bases lay between the germline ends. The CDR3 covers 13 residues. The CDR3 DNA is TGTGCCAGCAGCTTGAGGAGCTCCTACGAGCAGTACTTC. This codes for CASSLRSSYEQYF. The whole variable domain, remainder taken from reference TRBV5-6 and TRBJ2-7, is DAGVTQSPTHLIKTRGQQVTLRCSPKSGHDTVSWYQQALGQGPQFIFQYYEEEERQRGNFPDRFSGHQFPNYSSELNVNALLLGDSALYLCASSLRSSYEQYFGPGTRLTVT.

This clone was seen a single time. This chain joins TRBV27 and TRBJ2-6, with unresolved D. Per the germline V gene, CDR1 is MNHEY and CDR2 is SMNVEV (reference sequence). V was pared by 5 bases and J by 4 bases, with 6 bases between. The CDR3 totals 13 residues. The CDR3 bases are TGTGCCAGCAGTCCCCTGGGGGCCAACGTCCTGACTTTC. This sequence encodes CASSPLGANVLTF.

The V and J genes are TRBV11-2 and TRBJ2-7; 9 nucleotides line up with TRBD2. The germline CDR1 and CDR2 sequences are SGHAT and FQNNGV. V dropped 0 bases and J dropped 2; count of bases not matched to a gene: 11. The CDR3 has 18 amino acids. CDR3 nucleotide sequence: TGTGCCAGCAGCTTAGATGGGCTAGCGGGGACGGAGGCCTACGAGCAGTACTTC. Translation gives CASSLDGLAGTEAYEQYF. Together with reference TRBV11-2 and TRBJ2-7, the CDR3 gives the full variable domain: EAGVAQSPRYKIIEKRQSVAFWCNPISGHATLYWYQQILGQGPKLLIQFQNNGVVDDSQLPKDRFSAERLKGVDSTLKIQPAKLEDSAVYLCASSLDGLAGTEAYEQYFGPGTRLTVT.

The chain couples TRBV29-1 to TRBJ2-1; D unresolved. V shed 2 bases and J shed 4 bases, with 6 bases lying between them. The CDR3 is 12 residues long. CDR1 and CDR2 (germline): SQVTM, ANQGSEA. Here the CDR3 DNA reads TGCAGCGTTGAATCGCTGTACAATGAGCAGTTCTTC. Its translation: CSVESLYNEQFF.

The chain has TRBV7-2 and TRBJ2-1; D is unclear. Germline V gene sequence: CDR1 SGHTA, CDR2 FQGNSA. The CDR3 totals 13 residues. The V gene lost 2 bases and the J gene lost 2 bases, with 4 bases spanning the gap. CDR3 residues: CASSLWTYNEQFF. In DNA form, the CDR3 reads TGTGCCAGCAGCTTATGGACCTACAATGAGCAGTTCTTC.

The rearrangement uses TRBV10-2 and TRBJ1-1; D not certain. Germline V gene data show CDR1 as WSHSY and CDR2 as SAAADI. V was cut by 7 bases and J by 0 bases, with 12 bases left in between. The CDR3 runs 14 residues. The CDR3 spells CASMVQLMNTEAFF. The DNA of the CDR3 is TGCGCCAGCATGGTACAGCTCATGAACACTGAAGCTTTCTTT.

The chain uses TRBV25-1 and TRBJ2-2; D call uncertain. Germline CDR1 and CDR2: MGHDK and SYGVNS. Trimming removed 7 bases at V and 1 base at J, with 7 bases between. The CDR3 is 13 residues long. The CDR3 sequence is CASNRENTGELFF. The DNA for the CDR3 is TGTGCCAGCAACCGAGAGAACACCGGGGAGCTGTTTTTT.

The chain combines TRBV7-9 with TRBJ1-3; D is unresolved. Trimming took 1 base from V and 2 from J, leaving 9 bases between them. The CDR3 extends over 15 amino acids. In germline, CDR1 is SEHNR, CDR2 FQNEAQ (reference sequence). The CDR3 DNA is TGTGCCAGCAGCTTAGAACTGAGTCCTGGAAACACCATATATTTT. Its protein product is CASSLELSPGNTIYF.